Shown below are 30 T cell receptor beta chains from a single sample sequenced in a study of patients and donors after allogeneic stem cell transplantation (dated by TCRdb to the early 2020s). Libraries were built with RT-PCR. For sequencing, a NextSeq 550 was employed. The public reads were quality trimmed at Q25 with fastp and then assembled into clones with MiXCR by TCRdb, keeping productive beta chains. Every entry covers one CDR3 protein and lists the most common genes and DNA from its rows. This sample has approximately 170,000 distinct CDR3 sequences in its table, and roughly 30% of those were observed once. The ten largest clones add up to roughly 3.2% of the sample. Sequencing was performed on blood, either unsorted or a sorted T cell fraction (not recorded which). The source is a human donor who was either an allogeneic HSCT recipient or a stem cell or donor lymphocyte infusion donor (not recorded which). It is not recorded whose cells these are; they may come from a transplant donor.

The chain combines TRBV18 with TRBJ1-1; the D gene is possibly TRBD1 (6 bases). Germline CDR1 is KGHSH and CDR2 is LQKENI. V gave up 3 bases and J gave up 7 bases, with 12 bases separating them. This CDR3 has 13 amino acids. CDR3 nucleotides: TGTGCCAGCTCACCCAGCGGGGGCGATGAAGCTTTCTTT. Translating it yields CASSPSGGDEAFF.

In this sample, this clonotype turned up a few times. The genes are TRBV12-5 and TRBJ2-1; D perhaps matches TRBD2 (6 bases). CDR1 is LGHNT and CDR2 is FRNRAP in the germline V gene. Trimming pared 2 bases from V and 0 bases from J, leaving 14 bases between. The CDR3 spans 17 residues. CDR3 sequence: CASGLHLGGSSYNEQFF. CDR3 in DNA: TGTGCTAGTGGTTTGCACCTTGGGGGGAGCTCCTACAATGAGCAGTTCTTC.

This clonotype has just a few counts. The genes are TRBV4-2 and TRBJ1-2, with D perhaps matching TRBD1 (5 bases). Per the germline V gene, CDR1 is LGHNA and CDR2 is YNFKEQ. V shed 4 bases and J shed 8 bases, with 20 bases lying between them. The CDR3 loop spans 15 amino acids. CDR3 nucleotide sequence: TGTGCCAGCAGCCTAAATGGCGGGGACTTGGAAGGCTACACCTTC. Translating gives CASSLNGGDLEGYTF.

This chain connects TRBV12-3 or TRBV12-4 to TRBJ2-1, with 7 bases fitting TRBD1. The V and J ends lost 7 bases and 6 bases, in that order; junction bases with no gene match: 9. The CDR3 is 14 amino acids. The CDR3 spells CASTDKGQPNEQFF. The CDR3 DNA sequence: TGTGCCAGCACCGATAAGGGACAGCCCAATGAGCAGTTCTTC.

The chain is built from TRBV7-9 and TRBJ2-7, with a tentative D call TRBD2 (5 bases). The CDR3 consists of 14 residues. Germline V gene lookup returns CDR1 SEHNR and CDR2 FQNEAQ (reference sequence). Trimming removed 5 bases at V and 1 base at J, with 12 bases between. The CDR3 loop reads CASSPRDSSYEQYF. The CDR3 nucleotides are TGTGCCAGCAGCCCCCGGGATTCGTCCTACGAGCAGTACTTC. Full variable domain (outside the CDR3, taken from reference TRBV7-9 and TRBJ2-7): DTGVSQNPRHKITKRGQNVTFRCDPISEHNRLYWYRQTLGQGPEFLTYFQNEAQLEKSRLLSDRFSAERPKGSFSTLEIQRTEQGDSAMYLCASSPRDSSYEQYFGPGTRLTVT.

The V call is TRBV18, the J call TRBJ2-7; 7 bases align to TRBD2. CDR1 is KGHSH and CDR2 is LQKENI in the germline V gene. CDR3 size: 14 residues. The junction had 6 bases not matched to a gene; V was cut back by 1 base and J by 6 bases. DNA for the CDR3: TGTGCCAGCTCACCACGGGAGGGCCCTGGCGAGCAGTACTTC. Protein: CASSPREGPGEQYF.

CDR3 region: CSAREGAAGANNEQFF. CDR3 DNA sequence: TGCAGTGCTAGAGAAGGGGCGGCGGGAGCAAACAATGAGCAGTTCTTC. V and J are TRBV20-1 and TRBJ2-1, with 7 bases that match TRBD2. J was trimmed by 5 bases and V by 0 bases; bases with no gene match: 10. The length of the CDR3 is 16 residues. Germline values: CDR1 DFQATT, CDR2 SNEGSKA (reference sequence).

Points on this clonotype: A much larger clone lies a single base off, so this may be a read error. Since the CDR3 does not end with the conserved phenylalanine or tryptophan, this likely comes from a read error. The CDR3 protein is CASSLGRGRLNTEAFL. Here the CDR3 DNA reads TGCGCCAGCAGCTTGGGCAGGGGGCGGCTGAACACTGAAGCTTTCTTG. The chain combines TRBV5-1 with TRBJ1-1; TRBD1 matches at 8 bases. This CDR3 contains 16 residues. V shed 0 bases and J 0 bases; nucleotides not matched to a gene: 4. Germline CDR1 and CDR2: SGHRS and YFSETQ.

V gene TRBV20-1 combines with J gene TRBJ1-1; TRBD1 matches 7 bases. J lost 0 bases, V lost 2 bases, and 9 bases had no gene match. Germline V gene sequence: CDR1 DFQATT, CDR2 SNEGSKA (reference sequence). The CDR3 contains 16 residues. Written as DNA, the CDR3 is TGCAGTGCTAGACCCCGGACAGGCCCGATGAACACTGAAGCTTTCTTT. Translated: CSARPRTGPMNTEAFF.

This sequence joins TRBV27 and TRBJ2-7, with D possibly being TRBD2 (5 bases). Trimming removed 8 bases at V and 4 bases at J, with 12 bases between. This CDR3 spans 12 amino acids. CDR1 is MNHEY and CDR2 is SMNVEV in the germline V gene (reference sequence). The CDR3: CASGPAEYEQYF. As DNA, the CDR3 is TGTGCCAGCGGACCAGCGGAATACGAGCAGTACTTC.

In its sample, this clonotype was seen a few times. The chain combines TRBV18 with TRBJ1-5; D not certain. The CDR3 length is 15 residues. V lost 2 bases and J 0 bases, leaving 8 bases between the germline ends. CDR1 KGHSH and CDR2 LQKENI come from the germline V gene. CDR3 region: CASSPNFYSNQPQHF. DNA for the CDR3: TGTGCCAGCTCACCAAACTTCTATAGCAATCAGCCCCAGCATTTT.

This clonotype showed up just a few times. CDR3 nucleotides: TGTGCTAGTGGTTTGGTACTTGTGGGGACAGTGCCCTACGAGCAGTACTTC. Translated: CASGLVLVGTVPYEQYF. The rearrangement links TRBV12-5 to TRBJ2-7; TRBD1 aligns across 7 bases. Germline values: CDR1 LGHNT, CDR2 FRNRAP. J lost 2 bases, V lost 0 bases, and 10 bases had no gene match. The CDR3 is 17 amino acids. The full variable domain, in which reference TRBV12-5 and TRBJ2-7 provide the parts outside the CDR3, is DARVTQTPRHKVTEMGQEVTMRCQPILGHNTVFWYRQTMMQGLELLAYFRNRAPLDDSGMPKDRFSAEMPDATLATLKIQPSEPRDSAVYFCASGLVLVGTVPYEQYFGPGTRLTVT.

This clonotype was seen a few times. The chain is built from TRBV7-2 and TRBJ1-2, with D possibly TRBD1 on 5 matching bases. The CDR3 is made up of 13 amino acids. Trimming took off 8 bases at V and 2 bases at J, with 12 bases between the two ends. The germline V gene has CDR1 SGHTA and CDR2 FQGNSA. The CDR3 DNA follows: TGTGCCAGCGGGACGGGGTGGAACTATGGCTACACCTTC. Its protein is CASGTGWNYGYTF.

This clonotype came up a few times. The rearrangement links TRBV5-1 to TRBJ2-1; D gene unclear. V was cut by 0 bases and J by 3 bases, with 10 bases left in between. This CDR3 comprises 15 residues. Germline loops: CDR1 SGHRS, CDR2 YFSETQ. The chain's CDR3 is CASSLGQRYYNEQFF. CDR3 in DNA: TGCGCCAGCAGCTTGGGGCAGCGATACTACAATGAGCAGTTCTTC.

This clonotype was counted only a few times. The chain combines TRBV20-1 with TRBJ1-1; D gene ambiguous. This CDR3 has 13 residues. Trimming stripped 1 base from V and 4 bases from J, with 10 bases between. Germline V gene lookup returns CDR1 DFQATT and CDR2 SNEGSKA (reference sequence). Written as DNA, the CDR3 is TGCAGTGCTAGAGGGGCTCTCGGCACTGAAGCTTTCTTT. Translation: CSARGALGTEAFF.

The chain recombines TRBV7-9 with TRBJ2-1; no clear D gene. The CDR3 sequence is 11 residues long. Germline CDR1 is SEHNR and CDR2 is FQNEAQ (reference sequence). CDR3 loop: CANGPRNEQFF. The CDR3 DNA reads TGTGCGAATGGCCCCAGGAATGAGCAGTTCTTC.

The gene calls are TRBV4-3 and TRBJ1-1, with TRBD1 as a possible D gene (5 bases). Trimming left V 1 base short and J 3 bases short, with 18 bases between. Germline V gives CDR1 LGHNA, CDR2 YSLEER. The CDR3 totals 17 residues. CDR3: CASSQAPGTGEDTEAFF. The CDR3 coding sequence is TGCGCCAGCAGCCAAGCCCCAGGGACGGGCGAAGACACTGAAGCTTTCTTT.

This clonotype showed up just a few times. V is TRBV7-2 and J is TRBJ1-2; possibly TRBD1 for D (5 bases). CDR3 size: 15 residues. Germline CDR1 is SGHTA and CDR2 is FQGNSA. Trimming cost V 0 bases and J 5 bases, with 13 bases left between them. CDR3 sequence: CASSLAGRLAYGYTF. Here the CDR3 DNA reads TGTGCCAGCAGCTTAGCGGGACGTTTAGCTTATGGCTACACCTTC.

V gene TRBV27 combines with J gene TRBJ2-2; D not resolved. The germline CDR1 and CDR2 sequences are MNHEY and SMNVEV (reference sequence). Trimming stripped 5 bases from V and 0 bases from J, with 13 bases between. CDR3 length equals 16 residues. CDR3 loop: CASSPQESANTGELFF. The CDR3 DNA reads as TGTGCCAGCAGTCCCCAGGAGAGCGCGAACACCGGGGAGCTGTTTTTT.

This clonotype was observed at least ten times. The gene calls are TRBV12-3 or TRBV12-4 and TRBJ1-6; D remains ambiguous. The CDR3 has 13 amino acids. The V gene lost 3 bases and the J gene lost 10 bases, with 10 bases spanning the gap. In DNA, the CDR3 is TGTGCCAGCAGTTTTCAGGCCGGGTCACCCCTCCACTTT. Amino acid sequence: CASSFQAGSPLHF.

This chain links TRBV3-1 with TRBJ1-5; D remains unclear. This CDR3 has 13 residues. Germline values: CDR1 LGHDT, CDR2 YNNKEL (reference sequence). V was cut by 2 bases and J by 7 bases, with 9 bases left in between. In DNA, the CDR3 is TGTGCCAGCAGCCAATTTTTAAGACAGCCCCAGCATTTT. It is translated as CASSQFLRQPQHF.

The CDR3 DNA is TGTGCCAGCAGCCGCCCGGACAGCTTGAACACTGAAGCTTTCTTT. Translating gives CASSRPDSLNTEAFF. V gene TRBV16 combines with J gene TRBJ1-1; perhaps TRBD1 as D (6 bases). This CDR3 has 15 amino acids. CDR1 is KGHSY and CDR2 is FQNENV in the germline V gene. V dropped 4 bases and J dropped 0 bases, with 12 bases sitting between them.

In its sample, this clonotype was seen a few times. J is TRBJ2-1 and V is TRBV27; no firm D call. CDR3 length equals 12 residues. Germline V gene lookup returns CDR1 MNHEY and CDR2 SMNVEV (reference sequence). The V end was cut by 6 bases, the J end by 9 bases, with 12 bases between. The CDR3 DNA follows: TGTGCCAGCAGGAGGCTAAGTTTTGAGCAGTTCTTC. Protein sequence: CASRRLSFEQFF.

V is TRBV5-1 and J is TRBJ2-1; 7 positions agree with TRBD2. The length of the CDR3 is 13 residues. Germline V CDR1 and CDR2: SGHRS, YFSETQ. V lost 3 bases, J lost 6 bases, and 3 bases stayed unmatched. CDR3 sequence: CASSSLAANEQFF. The CDR3 region has the DNA TGCGCCAGCAGCTCCCTAGCGGCCAATGAGCAGTTCTTC.

This chain joins TRBV20-1 and TRBJ2-2; D possibly matches TRBD1 or TRBD2 (5 bases each). The CDR3 has 14 amino acids. Germline V gives CDR1 DFQATT, CDR2 SNEGSKA (reference sequence). With 2 bases removed from V and 4 bases from J, the gap between germline ends came to 11 bases. CDR3 bases: TGCAGTGCTAGAAGGGGACGTAGCACCGGGGAGCTGTTTTTT. It codes for CSARRGRSTGELFF.

The chain has TRBV6-2 or TRBV6-3 and TRBJ2-3; D uncertain. CDR3 length: 13 residues. Looked up from germline, CDR1 is MNHEY and CDR2 is SVGEGT. V lost 7 bases to trimming and J lost 4 bases, with 12 bases between them. As DNA, the CDR3 is TGTGCCAGCACGAAAAGGGCCCCAGATACGCAGTATTTT. Translation: CASTKRAPDTQYF.

The chain joins TRBV5-1 to TRBJ2-1, with D perhaps being TRBD1 or TRBD2 (5 bases each). The CDR3 totals 15 residues. Looked up from germline, CDR1 is SGHRS and CDR2 is YFSETQ. Trimming left V 5 bases short and J 12 bases short, with 24 bases between. The CDR3 DNA sequence: TGCGCCAGCAGAGAAGGGACCTCGGCTCTCTGGGGGCAGTTCTTC. This encodes CASREGTSALWGQFF. The full variable domain, rest sourced from reference TRBV5-1 and TRBJ2-1, is KAGVTQTPRYLIKTRGQQVTLSCSPISGHRSVSWYQQTPGQGLQFLFEYFSETQRNKGNFPGRFSGRQFSNSRSEMNVSTLELGDSALYLCASREGTSALWGQFFGPGTRLTVL.

The chain combines TRBV20-1 with TRBJ2-1; the D gene could be TRBD1 or TRBD2 (5 bases each). V was clipped by 6 bases and J by 0 bases, with 18 bases between them. The CDR3 totals 16 residues. The germline CDR1 and CDR2 sequences are DFQATT and SNEGSKA (reference sequence). This chain's CDR3 is CSAPHRGRSSYNEQFF. The CDR3 nucleotides read TGCAGTGCCCCCCACCGGGGCCGGAGCTCCTACAATGAGCAGTTCTTC.

The CDR3 DNA reads as TGTGCCAGCACCCGTGGGGGCTACGAGCAGTACTTC. Its protein product is CASTRGGYEQYF. The chain employs TRBV3-1 and TRBJ2-7; either TRBD1 or TRBD2 may supply D (5 bases each). This CDR3 spans 12 amino acids. The germline V and J ends were trimmed by 7 bases and 3 bases, with 10 bases remaining between them. Germline CDR1 LGHDT, CDR2 YNNKEL (reference sequence).

This clonotype has only a few counts. This chain links TRBV29-1 with TRBJ2-7, with 8 positions matching TRBD2. The junction had 7 bases not matched to a gene; V was cut back by 6 bases and J by 3 bases. This CDR3 is 13 amino acids long. Germline V CDR1 and CDR2: SQVTM, ANQGSEA. CDR3 nucleotides: TGCAGCGTCAGCCCGGGACTAGTCTACGAGCAGTACTTC. The encoded protein is CSVSPGLVYEQYF.